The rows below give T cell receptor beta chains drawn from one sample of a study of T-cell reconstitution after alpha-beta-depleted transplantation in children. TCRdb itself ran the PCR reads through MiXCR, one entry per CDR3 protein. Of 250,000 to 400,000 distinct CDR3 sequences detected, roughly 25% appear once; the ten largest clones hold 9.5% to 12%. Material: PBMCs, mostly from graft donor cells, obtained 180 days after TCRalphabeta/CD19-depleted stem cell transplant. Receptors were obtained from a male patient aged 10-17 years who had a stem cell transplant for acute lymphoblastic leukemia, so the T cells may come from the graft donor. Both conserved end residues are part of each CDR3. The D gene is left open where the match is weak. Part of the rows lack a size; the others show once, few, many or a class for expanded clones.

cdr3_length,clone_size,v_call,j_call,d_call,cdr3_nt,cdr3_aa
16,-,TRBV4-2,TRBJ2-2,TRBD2,TGTGCCAGCAGCCACCGACTAGCGGGATTCACCGGGGAGCTGTTTTTT,CASSHRLAGFTGELFF
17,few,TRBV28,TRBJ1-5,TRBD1,TGTGCCAGCAGTTTATCCCCAAAACAGGGGAGAGGTCAGCCCCAGCATTTT,CASSLSPKQGRGQPQHF
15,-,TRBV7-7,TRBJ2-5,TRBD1,TGTGCCAGCAGCTTGGGATCAGGGGGCGTAAAGACCCAGTACTTC,CASSLGSGGVKTQYF
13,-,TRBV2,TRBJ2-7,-,TGTGCCAGCAGAAAGGACGGTTCCTACGAGCAGTACTTC,CASRKDGSYEQYF
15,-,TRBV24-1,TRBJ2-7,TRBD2,TGTGCCACCAGTGATTTCAGGGCGGGGGACTACGAGCAGTACTTC,CATSDFRAGDYEQYF
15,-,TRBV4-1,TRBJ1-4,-,TGCGCCAGCAGCCATAAAGGAACAACTAATGAAAAACTGTTTTTT,CASSHKGTTNEKLFF
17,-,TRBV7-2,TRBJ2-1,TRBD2,TGTGCCAGCAGAGTTTTTGTCGGGAGGGGGGGCTACAATGAGCAGTTCTTC,CASRVFVGRGGYNEQFF
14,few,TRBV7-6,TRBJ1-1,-,TGTGCCAGCAGCTTATCGGGTTGGAACACTGAAGCTTTCTTT,CASSLSGWNTEAFF
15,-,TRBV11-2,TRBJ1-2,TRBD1,TGTGCCAGCAGCTACTCGGACAGGGATCTCTATGGCTACACCTTC,CASSYSDRDLYGYTF
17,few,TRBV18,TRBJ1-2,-,TGTGCCAGCTCACCATCTCCTAGGGGAGACCCTCTTTATGGCTACACCTTC,CASSPSPRGDPLYGYTF
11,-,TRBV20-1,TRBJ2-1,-,TGCAGTGCCCGAGTGTGGACCGAGCAGTTCTTC,CSARVWTEQFF
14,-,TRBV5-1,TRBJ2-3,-,TGCGCCAGCAGCCTCGGGTTCAGGGCGGATACGCAGTATTTT,CASSLGFRADTQYF
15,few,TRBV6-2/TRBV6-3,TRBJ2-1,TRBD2,TGTGCCAGCAGTTACAGTAGCGGGAGACGGGATGAGCAGTTCTTC,CASSYSSGRRDEQFF
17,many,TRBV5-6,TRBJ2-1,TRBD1,TGTGCCAGCAGAACCGACAGGGGGCGAAGGAGCTACAATGAGCAGTTCTTC,CASRTDRGRRSYNEQFF
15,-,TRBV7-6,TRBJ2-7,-,TGTGCCAGCAGCTTAGGACTAGTGGGGCCTAACGAGCAGTACTTC,CASSLGLVGPNEQYF
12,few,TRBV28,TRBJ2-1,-,TGTGCCAGCAGTTTGACTAGGAATGAGCAGTTCTTC,CASSLTRNEQFF
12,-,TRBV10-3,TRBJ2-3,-,TGTGCCATCAGTGAAACATCAGATACGCAGTATTTT,CAISETSDTQYF
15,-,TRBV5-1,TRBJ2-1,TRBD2,TGCGCCTGCAGCTTGCTTCCGGGACTAGCGGATGAGCAGTTCTTC,CACSLLPGLADEQFF
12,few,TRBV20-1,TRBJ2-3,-,TGCAGTGCTAGAGCCGGAGCAGATACGCAGTATTTT,CSARAGADTQYF
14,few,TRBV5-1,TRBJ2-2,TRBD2,TGCGCCAGCGGTGCGGGAGGAGAGACCGGGGAGCTGTTTTTT,CASGAGGETGELFF
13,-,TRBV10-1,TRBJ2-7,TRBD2,TGCGCCAGCAATCTAGCGGTCTCCTACGAGCAGTACTTC,CASNLAVSYEQYF
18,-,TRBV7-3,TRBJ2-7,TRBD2,TGTGCCAGCAGCCTAATATCCCTAGCGGGAGTTGTCTCCTACGAGCAGTACTTC,CASSLISLAGVVSYEQYF
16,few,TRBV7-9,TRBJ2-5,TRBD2,TGTGCCAGCAGCTTAATCCTAGCGGGGGTCCCAGAGACCCAGTACTTC,CASSLILAGVPETQYF